This T cell receptor beta chain was found in a study of cytomegalovirus exposure and HLA in healthy donors. CDR1 and CDR2 from the germline V gene are SGHTA and FQGNSA. The CDR3 runs 14 residues. Turning to this clone: At one of its ends the junction is not consistent with the germline gene, which may arise from a read error.

The PCR contained 60 Vbeta and 13 Jbeta primers. TCRdb's table, derived via immunoSEQ multiplex PCR, lists solely in-frame clones and lacks some. The sample has approximately 110,000 clones, and its top ten clones hold 5.5% to 8%. The chain joins TRBV7-2 to TRBJ2-3; 10 bases fit TRBD1. This TCR was recovered from a man aged 35-49 years in good health and CMV-seropositive. Specimen: PBMCs. The CDR3 nucleotides read TGTGCCAGCAGCCCGGGACAGGGGACAGGTACGCAGTATTTT. It yields the protein CASSPGQGTGTQYF.